Listed below are T cell receptor beta chains from one sample, sequenced in a study of tumor-infiltrating lymphocytes in localized non-small cell lung cancer. Profiling relied on immunoSEQ multiplex PCR, and the TCRdb table lists in-frame clones only, not all of them. The table has some 8,700 clones, about 79% seen once; the top ten hold roughly 6%. The sample consisted of uninvolved lung tissue not adjacent to the tumor. The receptors were gathered from a human donor with non-small cell lung cancer. The CDR3 runs from the conserved cysteine through the conserved F or W. The D gene is left open where the match is weak. For some rows the clone size is stated as once, few or many, or as a class when expanded; others skip it.

j_call: TRBJ2-1; v_call: TRBV30; d_call: TRBD2; clone_size: NA; cdr3_nt: TGTGCCTGGACCGGGACTAGCGGGAGAGATACTGAGCAGTTCTTC; cdr3_aa: CAWTGTSGRDTEQFF
j_call: TRBJ2-5; v_call: TRBV20-1; d_call: NA; clone_size: NA; cdr3_nt: TGCAGTGCTAGCTGGATGGAGACCCAGTACTTC; cdr3_aa: CSASWMETQYF
j_call: TRBJ2-5; v_call: TRBV15; d_call: NA; clone_size: NA; cdr3_nt: TGTGCCACCAGCAGAAGCTTCCCCTATCAGGAGACCCAGTACTTC; cdr3_aa: CATSRSFPYQETQYF
j_call: TRBJ2-7; v_call: TRBV28; d_call: NA; clone_size: few; cdr3_nt: TGTGCCAGCGGATACGAGGAAGGGACCATCCGGGACCAGAAGTACTTC; cdr3_aa: CASGYEEGTIRDQKYF
j_call: TRBJ2-1; v_call: TRBV2; d_call: TRBD2; clone_size: NA; cdr3_nt: TGTGCCAGCCCGGGACTAGCGTCCCCAGCCCTCTACAATGAGCAGTTCTTC; cdr3_aa: CASPGLASPALYNEQFF
j_call: TRBJ1-5; v_call: TRBV19; d_call: NA; clone_size: NA; cdr3_nt: TGTGCCAGTAGTATCGGATACACCCAGCCCCAGCATTTT; cdr3_aa: CASSIGYTQPQHF
j_call: TRBJ2-7; v_call: TRBV4-1; d_call: NA; clone_size: NA; cdr3_nt: TGCGCCAGCAGCCAAGAAGACAGCACCAGAGGCGAGCAGTACTTC; cdr3_aa: CASSQEDSTRGEQYF
j_call: TRBJ1-2; v_call: TRBV28; d_call: NA; clone_size: few; cdr3_nt: TGTGCCAGCAGCCCTCCGGGGGGTGACTATGGCTACACCTTC; cdr3_aa: CASSPPGGDYGYTF
j_call: TRBJ2-2; v_call: TRBV7-2; d_call: TRBD2; clone_size: NA; cdr3_nt: TGTGCCAGCAGCCGCCTTCTAGCGGGGATTACCGGGGAGCTGTTTTTT; cdr3_aa: CASSRLLAGITGELFF
j_call: TRBJ2-3; v_call: TRBV2; d_call: NA; clone_size: NA; cdr3_nt: TGTGCCAGCATCGCCAGCGGCACAGGAGCAGATACGCAGTATTTT; cdr3_aa: CASIASGTGADTQYF
j_call: TRBJ1-3; v_call: TRBV4-1; d_call: TRBD1; clone_size: few; cdr3_nt: TGCGCCAGCAGCGGGGACAGGGGGCTTTATGGAAACACCATATATTTT; cdr3_aa: CASSGDRGLYGNTIYF
j_call: TRBJ2-1; v_call: TRBV7-9; d_call: TRBD2; clone_size: NA; cdr3_nt: TGTGCCAGCAGCTTAGCCGGGGGGGCTGAGCAGTTCTTC; cdr3_aa: CASSLAGGAEQFF
j_call: TRBJ1-2; v_call: TRBV28; d_call: TRBD1; clone_size: NA; cdr3_nt: TGTGCCAGCAGTTCCGCGATGGGGACAGGAAACTATGGCTACACCTTC; cdr3_aa: CASSSAMGTGNYGYTF
j_call: TRBJ1-5; v_call: TRBV15; d_call: NA; clone_size: NA; cdr3_nt: TGTGCCACCAGCAGAGATAGAGGAACGGCGGAGCCCCAGCATTTT; cdr3_aa: CATSRDRGTAEPQHF
j_call: TRBJ2-7; v_call: TRBV5-6; d_call: TRBD1; clone_size: NA; cdr3_nt: TGTGCCAGCAGCACGGACAGGGGGTTAGTGTGGAGCTCCTACGAGCAGTACTTC; cdr3_aa: CASSTDRGLVWSSYEQYF
j_call: TRBJ2-2; v_call: TRBV14; d_call: TRBD2; clone_size: NA; cdr3_nt: TGTGCCAGCAGCCAAGTAGGGCTAGCGGGAGTAAACACCGGGGAGCTGTTTTTT; cdr3_aa: CASSQVGLAGVNTGELFF
j_call: TRBJ1-2; v_call: TRBV29-1; d_call: NA; clone_size: NA; cdr3_nt: TGCAGCGTTGAAGCCCAGGACGGGGCTGGCTACACCTTC; cdr3_aa: CSVEAQDGAGYTF
j_call: TRBJ1-1; v_call: TRBV5-8; d_call: TRBD1; clone_size: NA; cdr3_nt: TGTGCCAGCAGACCGGACAGGGCAAACACTGAAGCTTTCTTT; cdr3_aa: CASRPDRANTEAFF
j_call: TRBJ2-5; v_call: TRBV5-1; d_call: TRBD1; clone_size: NA; cdr3_nt: TGCGCCAGCAGTGGAATGGGACAGACCCAAGAGACCCAGTACTTC; cdr3_aa: CASSGMGQTQETQYF
j_call: TRBJ2-3; v_call: TRBV20-1; d_call: NA; clone_size: NA; cdr3_nt: TGCAGTGCTATAAAGACAGATACGCAGTATTTT; cdr3_aa: CSAIKTDTQYF
j_call: TRBJ2-2; v_call: TRBV6-4; d_call: NA; clone_size: NA; cdr3_nt: TGTGCCAGCAGTGACTCCGGGGCCACCGGGGAGCTGTTTTTT; cdr3_aa: CASSDSGATGELFF
j_call: TRBJ2-4; v_call: TRBV28; d_call: TRBD1; clone_size: few; cdr3_nt: TGTGCCAGCAGCCCCGGGACAGACTCTAAAAACATTCAGTACTTC; cdr3_aa: CASSPGTDSKNIQYF
j_call: TRBJ2-1; v_call: TRBV30; d_call: NA; clone_size: few; cdr3_nt: TGTGCCTGGAGTGCGCGGGTCTCCTACAATGAGCAGTTCTTC; cdr3_aa: CAWSARVSYNEQFF
j_call: TRBJ1-2; v_call: TRBV27; d_call: NA; clone_size: NA; cdr3_nt: TGTGCCAGCGGCAGGCCACTCTATGGCTACACCTTC; cdr3_aa: CASGRPLYGYTF
j_call: TRBJ2-2; v_call: TRBV19; d_call: NA; clone_size: NA; cdr3_nt: TGTGCCAGTAGTATAGATGGCAGGCGGAACACCGGGGAGCTGTTTTTT; cdr3_aa: CASSIDGRRNTGELFF
j_call: TRBJ1-1; v_call: TRBV25-1; d_call: NA; clone_size: NA; cdr3_nt: TGTGCCAGCAGTGAATCGCTAGGACAGATGAACACTGAAGCTTTCTTT; cdr3_aa: CASSESLGQMNTEAFF
j_call: TRBJ2-3; v_call: TRBV11-2; d_call: TRBD2; clone_size: NA; cdr3_nt: TGTGCCAGCAGCTCCCTAGCGGGAGGGCCAAGGGATACGCAGTATTTT; cdr3_aa: CASSSLAGGPRDTQYF
j_call: TRBJ2-3; v_call: TRBV27; d_call: TRBD2; clone_size: NA; cdr3_nt: TGTGCCAGCAGACCCGTGCTAGCGGGGTTTGCGGAGGGGGGCACAGATACGCAGTATTTT; cdr3_aa: CASRPVLAGFAEGGTDTQYF
j_call: TRBJ2-7; v_call: TRBV6-5; d_call: NA; clone_size: medium-sized; cdr3_nt: TGTGCCAGCAGTTACCGGGGAAGGGGTTCCTACGAGCAGTACTTC; cdr3_aa: CASSYRGRGSYEQYF
j_call: TRBJ2-7; v_call: TRBV15; d_call: NA; clone_size: NA; cdr3_nt: TGTGCCACCAGCAGAGATCGCGGGTCGCCCTACGAGCAGTACTTC; cdr3_aa: CATSRDRGSPYEQYF
j_call: TRBJ2-7; v_call: TRBV6-6; d_call: TRBD1; clone_size: NA; cdr3_nt: TGTGCCAGCAGTGACGACAGGGGCCTAGGCTACGAGCAGTACTTC; cdr3_aa: CASSDDRGLGYEQYF
j_call: TRBJ2-3; v_call: TRBV19; d_call: NA; clone_size: NA; cdr3_nt: TGTGCCAGTAGTCCCTACCTCTCAGATACGCAGTATTTT; cdr3_aa: CASSPYLSDTQYF
j_call: TRBJ2-7; v_call: TRBV11-3; d_call: TRBD1; clone_size: once; cdr3_nt: TGTGCCAGCAGCCCACAACATGGACAGGGCTACGAGCAGTACTTC; cdr3_aa: CASSPQHGQGYEQYF
j_call: TRBJ2-3; v_call: TRBV7-9; d_call: TRBD2; clone_size: few; cdr3_nt: TGTGCCAGCAGCTTAGTCTCTAGCGGGGGAGATACGCAGTATTTT; cdr3_aa: CASSLVSSGGDTQYF
j_call: TRBJ2-7; v_call: TRBV11-2; d_call: NA; clone_size: NA; cdr3_nt: TGTGCCAGCAGCTTAGTAACAGGGTACGAGCAGTACTTC; cdr3_aa: CASSLVTGYEQYF
j_call: TRBJ2-7; v_call: TRBV14; d_call: NA; clone_size: NA; cdr3_nt: TGTGCCAGCAGCGCCCGGTCCTACGAGCAGTACTTC; cdr3_aa: CASSARSYEQYF
j_call: TRBJ1-5; v_call: TRBV19; d_call: TRBD1; clone_size: NA; cdr3_nt: TGTGCCAGTATGGTGACAGGGTCGAAACAGCCCCAGCATTTT; cdr3_aa: CASMVTGSKQPQHF
j_call: TRBJ2-3; v_call: TRBV7-2; d_call: NA; clone_size: NA; cdr3_nt: TGTGCCAGCAGGTCGTACACTGGAGATACGCAGTATTTT; cdr3_aa: CASRSYTGDTQYF
j_call: TRBJ2-1; v_call: TRBV6-6; d_call: TRBD1; clone_size: few; cdr3_nt: TGTGCCAGCAGCCGGGACAGGGGCTCCTCCTACAATGAGCAGTTCTTC; cdr3_aa: CASSRDRGSSYNEQFF
j_call: TRBJ2-7; v_call: TRBV28; d_call: NA; clone_size: once; cdr3_nt: TGTGCCAGCAGTCCCGACCCCTCCTACGAGCAGTACTTC; cdr3_aa: CASSPDPSYEQYF
j_call: TRBJ1-5; v_call: TRBV19; d_call: NA; clone_size: few; cdr3_nt: TGTGCCAGTAGTACTAGGACGGACCCCCGAAGTCCCCAGCATTTT; cdr3_aa: CASSTRTDPRSPQHF
j_call: TRBJ2-7; v_call: TRBV7-2; d_call: NA; clone_size: NA; cdr3_nt: TGTGCCAGCAGCTTAGATGTGCAGGGCTGGAAGTACTTC; cdr3_aa: CASSLDVQGWKYF
j_call: TRBJ2-7; v_call: TRBV5-4; d_call: NA; clone_size: NA; cdr3_nt: TGCGCCAGCAGCCCTAGGGGGGACTACGAGCAGTACTTC; cdr3_aa: CASSPRGDYEQYF
j_call: TRBJ1-2; v_call: TRBV6-5; d_call: NA; clone_size: NA; cdr3_nt: TGTGCCAGCAGAACCCAAAGACAGATCTATGGCTACACCTTC; cdr3_aa: CASRTQRQIYGYTF
j_call: TRBJ2-5; v_call: TRBV10-3; d_call: TRBD2; clone_size: once; cdr3_nt: TGTGCCATCAGTGAGTCGGGGGGGCAAGAGACCCAGTACTTC; cdr3_aa: CAISESGGQETQYF
j_call: TRBJ1-5; v_call: TRBV2; d_call: TRBD1; clone_size: NA; cdr3_nt: TGTGCCAGCACCCGACAGGGGGAGGTCGGCAATCAGCCCCAGCATTTT; cdr3_aa: CASTRQGEVGNQPQHF
j_call: TRBJ1-5; v_call: TRBV2; d_call: NA; clone_size: NA; cdr3_nt: TGTGCCAGCAGTGCTTGGGGTTATAGCAATCAGCCCCAGCATTTT; cdr3_aa: CASSAWGYSNQPQHF
j_call: TRBJ1-3; v_call: TRBV6-5; d_call: NA; clone_size: NA; cdr3_nt: TGTGCCAGCAGTTTGGGAAGACAGGGAAACACCATATATTTT; cdr3_aa: CASSLGRQGNTIYF
j_call: TRBJ2-3; v_call: TRBV6-5; d_call: NA; clone_size: once; cdr3_nt: TGTGCCAGCAGTTACTCGGCCTTGGATACGCAGTATTTT; cdr3_aa: CASSYSALDTQYF
j_call: TRBJ1-5; v_call: TRBV2; d_call: NA; clone_size: NA; cdr3_nt: TGTGCCAGCAGTGACCGGCAGGCCGGATTCAATCAGCCCCAGCATTTT; cdr3_aa: CASSDRQAGFNQPQHF
j_call: TRBJ1-1; v_call: TRBV5-1; d_call: NA; clone_size: NA; cdr3_nt: TGCGCCAGCAGCTTGGCCGCTGAGGGGGGGAACACTGAAGCTTTCTTT; cdr3_aa: CASSLAAEGGNTEAFF
j_call: TRBJ2-5; v_call: TRBV7-9; d_call: NA; clone_size: NA; cdr3_nt: TGTGCCAGCAGCAGGGCTCAAGAGACCCAGTACTTC; cdr3_aa: CASSRAQETQYF
j_call: TRBJ2-1; v_call: TRBV7-3; d_call: NA; clone_size: NA; cdr3_nt: TGTGCCAGCAGCTTATTTTTCCCAAATGAGCAGTTCTTC; cdr3_aa: CASSLFFPNEQFF
j_call: TRBJ2-3; v_call: TRBV6-1; d_call: NA; clone_size: NA; cdr3_nt: TGTGCCAGCAGGGGGATCTCTAGCACAGATACGCAGTATTTT; cdr3_aa: CASRGISSTDTQYF
j_call: TRBJ1-4; v_call: TRBV30; d_call: NA; clone_size: NA; cdr3_nt: TGTGCCTGGAGTGGAGGAGGGGGGCGCAGAACTAATGAAAAACTGTTTTTT; cdr3_aa: CAWSGGGGRRTNEKLFF
j_call: TRBJ2-3; v_call: TRBV9; d_call: TRBD2; clone_size: NA; cdr3_nt: TGTGCCAGCAGCGTAGGCGTACTAGCGAACACAGATACGCAGTATTTT; cdr3_aa: CASSVGVLANTDTQYF
j_call: TRBJ2-2; v_call: TRBV7-6; d_call: NA; clone_size: NA; cdr3_nt: TGTGCCAGCAGCCGGCGAGACGGAGCCAACACCGGGGAGCTGTTTTTT; cdr3_aa: CASSRRDGANTGELFF
j_call: TRBJ1-2; v_call: TRBV6-5; d_call: TRBD1; clone_size: once; cdr3_nt: TGTGCCAGCAGTTACACGTCACACAGGGGTGGCTACACCTTC; cdr3_aa: CASSYTSHRGGYTF
j_call: TRBJ1-4; v_call: TRBV5-1; d_call: NA; clone_size: NA; cdr3_nt: TGCGCCAGCAGCGGGGGCCCGGATAATGAAAAACTGTTTTTT; cdr3_aa: CASSGGPDNEKLFF